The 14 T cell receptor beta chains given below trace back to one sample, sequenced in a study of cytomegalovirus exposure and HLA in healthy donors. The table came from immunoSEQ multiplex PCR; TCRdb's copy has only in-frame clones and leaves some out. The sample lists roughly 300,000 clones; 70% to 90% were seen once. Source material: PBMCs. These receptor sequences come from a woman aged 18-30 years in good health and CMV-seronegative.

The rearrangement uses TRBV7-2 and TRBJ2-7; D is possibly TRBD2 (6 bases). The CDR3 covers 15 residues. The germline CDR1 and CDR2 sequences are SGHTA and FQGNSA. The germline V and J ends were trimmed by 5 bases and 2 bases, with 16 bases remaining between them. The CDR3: CASSQPGLATYEQYF. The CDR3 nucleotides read TGTGCCAGCAGCCAACCGGGACTCGCGACCTACGAGCAGTACTTC.

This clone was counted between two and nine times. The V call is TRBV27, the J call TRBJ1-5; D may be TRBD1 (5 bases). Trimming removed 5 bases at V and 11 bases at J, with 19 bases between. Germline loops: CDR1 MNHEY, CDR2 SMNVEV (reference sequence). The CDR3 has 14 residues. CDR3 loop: CASSTTGGTATQHF. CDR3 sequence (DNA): TGTGCCAGCAGTACGACGGGCGGGACCGCCACCCAGCATTTT.

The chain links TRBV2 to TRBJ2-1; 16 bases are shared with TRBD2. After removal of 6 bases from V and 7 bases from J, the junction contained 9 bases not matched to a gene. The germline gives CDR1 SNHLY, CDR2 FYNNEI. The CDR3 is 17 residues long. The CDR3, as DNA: TGTGCCAGCAGGCGGGGACTAGCGGGAGGGCCGGGGAATGAGCAGTTCTTC. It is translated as CASRRGLAGGPGNEQFF.

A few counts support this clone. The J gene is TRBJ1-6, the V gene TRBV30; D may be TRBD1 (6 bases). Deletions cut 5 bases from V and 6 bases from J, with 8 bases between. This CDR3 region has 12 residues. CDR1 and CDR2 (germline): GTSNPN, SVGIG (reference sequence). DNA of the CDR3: TGTGCCTGGGCCAGGGGTAATTCACCCCTCCACTTT. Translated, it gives CAWARGNSPLHF.

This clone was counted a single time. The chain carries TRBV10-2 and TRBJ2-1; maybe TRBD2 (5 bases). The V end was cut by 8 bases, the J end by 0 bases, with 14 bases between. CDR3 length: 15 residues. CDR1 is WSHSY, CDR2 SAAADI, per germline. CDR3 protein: CASLAWWSSYNEQFF. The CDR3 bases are TGCGCCAGCCTAGCCTGGTGGAGCTCCTACAATGAGCAGTTCTTC.

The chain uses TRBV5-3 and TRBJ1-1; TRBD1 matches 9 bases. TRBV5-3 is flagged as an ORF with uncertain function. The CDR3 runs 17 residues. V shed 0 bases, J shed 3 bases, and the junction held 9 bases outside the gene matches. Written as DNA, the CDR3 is TGTGCCAGAAGCTTGGTTTGGGGGACAGGGTATCACACTGAAGCTTTCTTT. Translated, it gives CARSLVWGTGYHTEAFF.

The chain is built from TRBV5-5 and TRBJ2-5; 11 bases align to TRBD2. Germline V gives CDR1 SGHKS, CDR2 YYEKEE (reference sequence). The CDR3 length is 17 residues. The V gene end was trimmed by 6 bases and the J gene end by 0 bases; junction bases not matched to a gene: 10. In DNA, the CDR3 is TGTGCCAGCACCCCCCGGACGGGACTAGCGGACCAAGAGACCCAGTACTTC. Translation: CASTPRTGLADQETQYF. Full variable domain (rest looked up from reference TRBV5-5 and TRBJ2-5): DAGVTQSPTHLIKTRGQQVTLRCSPISGHKSVSWYQQVLGQGPQFIFQYYEKEERGRGNFPDRFSARQFPNYSSELNVNALLLGDSALYLCASTPRTGLADQETQYFGPGTRLLVL.

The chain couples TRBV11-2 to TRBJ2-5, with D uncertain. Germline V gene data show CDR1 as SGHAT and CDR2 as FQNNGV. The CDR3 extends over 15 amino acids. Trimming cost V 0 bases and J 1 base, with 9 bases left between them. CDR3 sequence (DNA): TGTGCCAGCAGCTTAGAGGCGGTCCTCCAAGAGACCCAGTACTTC. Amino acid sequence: CASSLEAVLQETQYF.

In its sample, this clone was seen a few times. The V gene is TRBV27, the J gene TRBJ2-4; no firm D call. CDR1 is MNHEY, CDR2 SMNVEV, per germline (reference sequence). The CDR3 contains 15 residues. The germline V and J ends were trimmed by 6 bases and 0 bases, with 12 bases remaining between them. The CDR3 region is CASSTPSLAKNIQYF. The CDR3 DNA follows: TGTGCCAGCAGCACACCCTCTCTAGCCAAAAACATTCAGTACTTC.

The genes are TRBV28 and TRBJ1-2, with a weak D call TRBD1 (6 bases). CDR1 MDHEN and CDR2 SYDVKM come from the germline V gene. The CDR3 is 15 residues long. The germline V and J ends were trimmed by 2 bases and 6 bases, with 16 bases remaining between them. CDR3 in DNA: TGTGCCAGCAGTTTAGGGGGGGCGGGCTCGCATGGCTACACCTTC. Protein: CASSLGGAGSHGYTF.

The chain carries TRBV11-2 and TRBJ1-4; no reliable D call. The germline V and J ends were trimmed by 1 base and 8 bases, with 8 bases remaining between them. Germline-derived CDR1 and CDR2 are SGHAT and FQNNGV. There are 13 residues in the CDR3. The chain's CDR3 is CASSLVREEKLFF. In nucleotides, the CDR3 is TGTGCCAGCAGCTTAGTAAGGGAGGAAAAACTGTTTTTT.

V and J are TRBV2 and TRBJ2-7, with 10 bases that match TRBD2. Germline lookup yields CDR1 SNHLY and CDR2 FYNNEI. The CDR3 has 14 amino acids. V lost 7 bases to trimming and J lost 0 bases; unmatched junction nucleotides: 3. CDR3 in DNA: TGTGCCAGCAACCCTAGCGGGGGCTCCTACGAGCAGTACTTC. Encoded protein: CASNPSGGSYEQYF.

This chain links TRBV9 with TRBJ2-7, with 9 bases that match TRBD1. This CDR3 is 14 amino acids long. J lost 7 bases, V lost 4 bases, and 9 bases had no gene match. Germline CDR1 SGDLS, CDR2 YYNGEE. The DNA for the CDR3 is TGTGCCAGCAGCTGGACAGGGGACGAGGGGGAGCAGTACTTC. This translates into CASSWTGDEGEQYF.

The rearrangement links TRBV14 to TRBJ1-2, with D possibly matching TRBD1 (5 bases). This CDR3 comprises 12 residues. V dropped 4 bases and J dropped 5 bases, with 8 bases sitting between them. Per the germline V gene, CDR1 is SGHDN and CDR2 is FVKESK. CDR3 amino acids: CASSRQMYGYTF. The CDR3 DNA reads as TGTGCCAGCAGCCGACAGATGTATGGCTACACCTTC. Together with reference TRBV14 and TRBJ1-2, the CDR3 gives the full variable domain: EAGVTQFPSHSVIEKGQTVTLRCDPISGHDNLYWYRRVMGKEIKFLLHFVKESKQDESGMPNNRFLAERTGGTYSTLKVQPAELEDSGVYFCASSRQMYGYTFGSGTRLTVV.